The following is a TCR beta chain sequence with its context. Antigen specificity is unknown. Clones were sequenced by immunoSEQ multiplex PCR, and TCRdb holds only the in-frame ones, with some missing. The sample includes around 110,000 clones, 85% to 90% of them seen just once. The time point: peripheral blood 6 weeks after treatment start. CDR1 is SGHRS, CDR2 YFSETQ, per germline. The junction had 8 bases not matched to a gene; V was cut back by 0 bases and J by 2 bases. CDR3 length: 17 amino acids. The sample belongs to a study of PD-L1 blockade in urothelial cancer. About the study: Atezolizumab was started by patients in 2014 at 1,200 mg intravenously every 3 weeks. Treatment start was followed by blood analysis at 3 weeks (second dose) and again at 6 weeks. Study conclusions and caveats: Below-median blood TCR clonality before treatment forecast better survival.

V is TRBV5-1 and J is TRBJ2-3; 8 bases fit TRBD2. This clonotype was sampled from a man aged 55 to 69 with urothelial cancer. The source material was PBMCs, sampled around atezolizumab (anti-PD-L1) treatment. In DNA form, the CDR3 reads TGCGCCAGCAGCTTGGCCCTCGCGGGGGGTCACACAGATACGCAGTATTTT. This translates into CASSLALAGGHTDTQYF.